This T cell receptor (beta chain) was identified in a study of T cells in Graves' hyperthyroidism and ophthalmopathy. Template material for amplifying TCR beta CDR3 regions consisted of RNA transcripts. An initial round of RT-PCR targeting the TCR CDR3 relied on the HTBI primer set. TCRdb reprocessed the multiplex PCR reads via MiXCR and lists one record per CDR3 protein. The sample includes 550,000 to 700,000 distinct CDR3 sequences, 14% to 15% of them seen just once. Ophthalmopathy patients all had a Clinical Activity Score of at least 3, a NOSPECS grade of at least 4 and disease under 3 months old. Diagnostic assessment was based on clinical symptoms, serum thyroxine and TRAb, thyroid ultrasound and orbital computed tomography. In this sample, this clonotype turned up many times. The CDR3 has 14 residues. V lost 0 bases and J 3 bases, leaving 9 bases between the germline ends. Germline CDR1 and CDR2: SGHAT and FQNNGV.

This sequence joins TRBV11-2 and TRBJ2-7; D not resolved. The sample comprised blood. The sequence came from a woman in her forties with Graves' ophthalmopathy. The CDR3, as DNA: TGTGCCAGCAGCTTAGAGCGGTACGACTACGAGCAGTACTTC. This codes for CASSLERYDYEQYF.